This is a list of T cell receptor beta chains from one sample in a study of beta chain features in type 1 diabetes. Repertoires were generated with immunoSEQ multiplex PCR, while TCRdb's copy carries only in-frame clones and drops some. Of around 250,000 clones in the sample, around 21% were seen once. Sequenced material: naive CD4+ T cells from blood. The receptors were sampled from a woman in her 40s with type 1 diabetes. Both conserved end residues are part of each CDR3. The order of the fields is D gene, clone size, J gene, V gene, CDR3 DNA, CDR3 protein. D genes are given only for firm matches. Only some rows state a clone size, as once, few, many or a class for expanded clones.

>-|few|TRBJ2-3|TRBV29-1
TGCAGCGTTGAGAGGGTGGGGACAGATACGCAGTATTTT
CSVERVGTDTQYF
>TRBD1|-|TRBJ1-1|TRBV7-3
TGTGCCAGCAGCTCCAAAACGACAGGGGCCTACACTGAAGCTTTCTTT
CASSSKTTGAYTEAFF
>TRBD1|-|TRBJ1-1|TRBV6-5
TGTGCCAGCAGTTACACCGACAGGGCTGAGGCTTTCTTT
CASSYTDRAEAFF
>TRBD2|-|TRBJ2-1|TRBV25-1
TGTGCCAGCACCCATAGCGGGAGGGCCTACAATGAGCAGTTCTTC
CASTHSGRAYNEQFF
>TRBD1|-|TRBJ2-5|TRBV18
TGTGCCAGCTCACCAGGTACCGACAGGGGAGAGACCCAGTACTTC
CASSPGTDRGETQYF
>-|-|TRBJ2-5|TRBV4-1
TGCGCCAGCAGCCAATGGGGGGGCACAGGGGGAGAGACCCAGTACTTC
CASSQWGGTGGETQYF
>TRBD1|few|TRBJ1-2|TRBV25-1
TGTGCCAGCAGTAAATGGGTCCAGGGGGAAGAAGGCTACACCTTC
CASSKWVQGEEGYTF
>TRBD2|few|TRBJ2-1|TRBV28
TGTGCCAGCAGTTCGGTTAGCGGGAGCTCCTACAATGAGCAGTTCTTC
CASSSVSGSSYNEQFF
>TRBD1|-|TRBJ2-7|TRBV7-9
TGTGCCAGCAGCTCCAGCGGTGGACAGGGGGTCTCCTACGAGCAGTACTTC
CASSSSGGQGVSYEQYF
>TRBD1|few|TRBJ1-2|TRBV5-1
TGCGCCAGCAGCTTGGGACAGGGAGGTGGCTACACCTTC
CASSLGQGGGYTF
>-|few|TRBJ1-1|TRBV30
TGTGCCTGGACTAGGACACACTTTAACACTGAAGCTTTCTTT
CAWTRTHFNTEAFF
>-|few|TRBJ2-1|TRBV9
TGTGCCAGCAGCGTAAGTAGCGGACTCTACAATGAGCAGTTCTTC
CASSVSSGLYNEQFF
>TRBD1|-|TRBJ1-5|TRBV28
TGTGCCAGCACTCCTATACTGGACAGGGCGAATCAGCCCCAGCATTTT
CASTPILDRANQPQHF
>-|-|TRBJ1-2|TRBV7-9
TGTGCCAGCAGCTTAGGGAGTGGGGCCTATGGCTACACCTTC
CASSLGSGAYGYTF
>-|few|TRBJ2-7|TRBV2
TGTGCCAGCAGTGGGACGGGGGATCCCTACGAGCAGTACTTC
CASSGTGDPYEQYF
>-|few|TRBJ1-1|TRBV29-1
TGCAGCGTTCAACAGGGGAACACTGAAGCTTTCTTT
CSVQQGNTEAFF
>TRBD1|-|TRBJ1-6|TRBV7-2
TGTGCCAGCAGCTCAGGACAGGGCCTAATAAATTCACCCCTCCACTTT
CASSSGQGLINSPLHF
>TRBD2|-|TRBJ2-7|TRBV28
TGTGCCAGCAGTTTAGACGGGGGGACCTACGAGCAGTACTTC
CASSLDGGTYEQYF
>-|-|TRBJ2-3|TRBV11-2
TGTGCCAGCAGTTTTGGACACGGCGGCACAGATACGCAGTATTTT
CASSFGHGGTDTQYF
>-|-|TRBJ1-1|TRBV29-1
TGCAGCGGGGGAGGTTTGAACACTGAAGCTTTCTTT
CSGGGLNTEAFF
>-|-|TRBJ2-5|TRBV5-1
TGCGCCAGCAGCTTGACTCAAGAGACCCAGTACTTC
CASSLTQETQYF
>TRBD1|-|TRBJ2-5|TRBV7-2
TGTGCCAGCAGCCAAGGACAGGGTAGAGAGACCCAGTACTTC
CASSQGQGRETQYF
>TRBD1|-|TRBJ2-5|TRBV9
TGTGCCAGCAGCGCACAGGGGGCTGATGAGACCCAGTACTTC
CASSAQGADETQYF
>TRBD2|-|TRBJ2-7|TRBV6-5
TGTGCCAGCAGACCGGGACTAGCTTTCTACGAGCAGTACTTC
CASRPGLAFYEQYF
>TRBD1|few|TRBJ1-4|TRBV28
TGTGCCAGCAGGACAGGGTACAATGAAAAACTGTTTTTT
CASRTGYNEKLFF
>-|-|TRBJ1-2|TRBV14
TGTGCCAGCAGCCAACGGGGAGGGGACTTCTATGGCTACACCTTC
CASSQRGGDFYGYTF
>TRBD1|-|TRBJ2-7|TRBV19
TGTGCCACCGGGACAGGGGCCGCCTACGAGCAGTACTTC
CATGTGAAYEQYF
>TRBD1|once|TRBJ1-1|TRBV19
TGTGCCAGTAGTCGGGACAGGGCCAACACTGAAGCTTTCTTT
CASSRDRANTEAFF
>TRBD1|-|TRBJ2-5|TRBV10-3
TGTGCCATCAGTGAGACCGGGACAGTCCAAGAGACCCAGTACTTC
CAISETGTVQETQYF
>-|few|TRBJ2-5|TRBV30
TGTGCCTGGAGTGCGGAGGGAGAGACCCAGTACTTC
CAWSAEGETQYF
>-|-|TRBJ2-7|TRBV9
TGTGCCAGCAGCGTTAGCGGAGGGGGCGTCTACGAGCAGTACTTC
CASSVSGGGVYEQYF
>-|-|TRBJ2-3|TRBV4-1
TGCGCCAGCAGACTCGGGACTCAGGGCGCAGATACGCAGTATTTT
CASRLGTQGADTQYF
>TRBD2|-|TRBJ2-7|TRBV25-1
TGTGCCAGCACTTTTAGCGGGGGCCACGAGCAGTACTTC
CASTFSGGHEQYF
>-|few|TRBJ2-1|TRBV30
TGTGCCTGGAGGGGTCAGGGGCCCGGCAATGAGCAGTTCTTC
CAWRGQGPGNEQFF
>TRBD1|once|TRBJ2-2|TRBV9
TGTGCCAGCAGCCGAGGACAGGGAAACACCGGGGAGCTGTTTTTT
CASSRGQGNTGELFF
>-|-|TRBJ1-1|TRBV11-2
TGTGCCAGCAGCTTGGGAGGACTGGTCCCTGCTTTCTTT
CASSLGGLVPAFF
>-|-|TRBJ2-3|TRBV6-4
TGTGCCAGCAGCAATTCACTAAGTTATCCCACAGATACGCAGTATTTT
CASSNSLSYPTDTQYF
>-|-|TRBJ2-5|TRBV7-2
TGTGCCAGCAGCTCCGTGGGAGCGGAGGAGACCCAGTACTTC
CASSSVGAEETQYF
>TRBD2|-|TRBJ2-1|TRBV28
TGTGCCAGCAAGGCGGGAGGCTACAATGAGCAGTTCTTC
CASKAGGYNEQFF
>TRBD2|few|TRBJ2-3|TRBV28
TGTGCCAGCAGGGGACTAGCGGGAGGACCAGATACGCAGTATTTT
CASRGLAGGPDTQYF
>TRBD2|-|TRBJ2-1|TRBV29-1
TGCAGCGTTGTTAGGGGGCTAGCGGGGGCCCGGGAGCAGTTCTTC
CSVVRGLAGAREQFF
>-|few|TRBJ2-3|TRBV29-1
TGCACCTACTCGAGGGGCACAGATACGCAGTATTTT
CTYSRGTDTQYF
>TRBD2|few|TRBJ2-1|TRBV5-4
TGCGCCAGCAGCCAAGCAGTCCGCGGGGGAGTCTACAATGAGCAGTTCTTC
CASSQAVRGGVYNEQFF
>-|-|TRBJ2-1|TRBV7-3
TGTGCCAGCAGCTACTGGGGCATGTCCTCCTACAATGAGCAGTTCTTC
CASSYWGMSSYNEQFF
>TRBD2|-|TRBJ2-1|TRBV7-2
TGTGCCAGCAGCCAAACTAGCGGGGGGGACAATGAGCAGTTCTTC
CASSQTSGGDNEQFF
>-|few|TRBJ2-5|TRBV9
TGTGCCAGCAGCGTAGACCCGGGCGGGGAGACCCAGTACTTC
CASSVDPGGETQYF
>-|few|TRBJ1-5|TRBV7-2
TGTGCCAGCAGCTTAGCAGGGAGCAGTAGCAATCAGCCCCAGCATTTT
CASSLAGSSSNQPQHF
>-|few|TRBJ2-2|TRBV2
TGTGCGACTCGGGGGAGCGCGAACACCGGGGAGCTGTTTTTT
CATRGSANTGELFF
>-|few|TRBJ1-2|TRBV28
TGTGCCTCAGGAAACCCCCTTGGCTACACCTTC
CASGNPLGYTF